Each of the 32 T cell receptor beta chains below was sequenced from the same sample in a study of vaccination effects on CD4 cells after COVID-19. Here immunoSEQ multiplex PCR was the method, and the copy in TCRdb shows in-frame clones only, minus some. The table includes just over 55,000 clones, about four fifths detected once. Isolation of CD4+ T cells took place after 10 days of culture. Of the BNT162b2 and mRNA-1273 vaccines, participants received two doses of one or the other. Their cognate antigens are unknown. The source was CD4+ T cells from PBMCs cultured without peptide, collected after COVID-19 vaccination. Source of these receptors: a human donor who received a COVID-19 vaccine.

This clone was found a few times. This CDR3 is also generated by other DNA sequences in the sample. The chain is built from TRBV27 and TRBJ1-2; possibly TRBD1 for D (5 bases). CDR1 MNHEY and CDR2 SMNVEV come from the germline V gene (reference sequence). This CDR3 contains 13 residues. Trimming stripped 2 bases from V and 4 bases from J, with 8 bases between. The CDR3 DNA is TGTGCCAGCAGTTTAGGGACGGCCTATGGCTACACCTTC. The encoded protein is CASSLGTAYGYTF.

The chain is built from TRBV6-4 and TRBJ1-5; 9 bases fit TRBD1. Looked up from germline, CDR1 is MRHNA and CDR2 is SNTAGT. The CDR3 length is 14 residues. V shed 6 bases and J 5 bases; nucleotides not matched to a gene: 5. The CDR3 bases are TGTGCCAGCAGAAGACAGGGGGGTGATCAGCCCCAGCATTTT. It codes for CASRRQGGDQPQHF.

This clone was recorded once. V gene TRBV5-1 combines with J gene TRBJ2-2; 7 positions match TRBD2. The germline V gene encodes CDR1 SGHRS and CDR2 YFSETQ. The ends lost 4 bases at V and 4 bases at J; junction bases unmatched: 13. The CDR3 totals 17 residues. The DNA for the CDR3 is TGCGCCAGCAGCGCCGGGAGGAGAGGGCTCGGCACCGGGGAGCTGTTTTTT. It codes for CASSAGRRGLGTGELFF.

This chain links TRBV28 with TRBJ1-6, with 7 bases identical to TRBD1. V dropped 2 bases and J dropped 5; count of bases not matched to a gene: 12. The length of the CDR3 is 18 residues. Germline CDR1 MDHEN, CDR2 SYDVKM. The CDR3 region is CASSLERGPWSDNSPLHF. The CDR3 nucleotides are TGTGCCAGCAGTTTAGAGAGGGGGCCTTGGTCGGATAATTCACCCCTCCACTTT.

The DNA of the CDR3 is TGTGCCTGGAGTTGGGTCGCCGGGGAGCTGTTTTTT. Translating gives CAWSWVAGELFF. The V and J genes are TRBV30 and TRBJ2-2; no clear D. CDR3 length equals 12 residues. Germline V gene lookup returns CDR1 GTSNPN and CDR2 SVGIG (reference sequence). Trimming took 2 bases from V and 6 from J, leaving 7 bases between them.

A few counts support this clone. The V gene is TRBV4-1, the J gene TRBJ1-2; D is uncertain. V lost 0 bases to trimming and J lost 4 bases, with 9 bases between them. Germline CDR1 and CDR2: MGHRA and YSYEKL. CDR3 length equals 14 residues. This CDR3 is CASSQEGIIYGYTF. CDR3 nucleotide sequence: TGCGCCAGCAGCCAAGAGGGTATCATCTATGGCTACACCTTC.

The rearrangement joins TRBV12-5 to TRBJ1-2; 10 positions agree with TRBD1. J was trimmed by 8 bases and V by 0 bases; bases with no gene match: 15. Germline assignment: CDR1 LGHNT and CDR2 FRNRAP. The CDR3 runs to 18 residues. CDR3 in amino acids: CASGLVLGTGVYLEGYTF. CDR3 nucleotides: TGTGCTAGTGGTTTGGTACTCGGGACAGGGGTCTACCTGGAAGGCTACACCTTC.

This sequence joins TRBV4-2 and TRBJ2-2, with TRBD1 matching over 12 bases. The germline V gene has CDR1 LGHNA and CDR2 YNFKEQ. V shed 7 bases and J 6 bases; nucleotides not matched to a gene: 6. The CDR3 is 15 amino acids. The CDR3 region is CASTPGTGGSGELFF. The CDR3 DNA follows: TGTGCCAGCACCCCCGGGACAGGGGGCTCCGGGGAGCTGTTTTTT.

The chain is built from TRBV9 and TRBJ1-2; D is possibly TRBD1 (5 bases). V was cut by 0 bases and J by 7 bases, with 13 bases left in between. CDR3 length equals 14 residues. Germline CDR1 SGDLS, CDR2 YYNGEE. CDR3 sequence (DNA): TGTGCCAGCAGCGTAGGGACAAGGCTAGGTGGCTACACCTTC. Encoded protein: CASSVGTRLGGYTF.

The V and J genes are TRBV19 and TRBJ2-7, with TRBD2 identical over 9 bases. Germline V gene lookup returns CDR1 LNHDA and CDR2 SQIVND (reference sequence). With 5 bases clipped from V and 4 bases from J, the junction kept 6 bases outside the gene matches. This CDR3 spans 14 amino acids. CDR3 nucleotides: TGTGCCAGTAGTCCGCGGGGGGGCTTTTACGAGCAGTACTTC. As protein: CASSPRGGFYEQYF.

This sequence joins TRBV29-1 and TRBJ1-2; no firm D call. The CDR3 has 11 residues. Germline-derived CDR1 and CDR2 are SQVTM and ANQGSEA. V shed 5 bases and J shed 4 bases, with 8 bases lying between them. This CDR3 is CSVREGYGYTF. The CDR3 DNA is TGCAGCGTTCGAGAGGGCTATGGCTACACCTTC. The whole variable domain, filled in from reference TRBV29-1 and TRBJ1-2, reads SAVISQKPSRDICQRGTSLTIQCQVDSQVTMMFWYRQQPGQSLTLIATANQGSEATYESGFVIDKFPISRPNLTFSTLTVSNMSPEDSSIYLCSVREGYGYTFGSGTRLTVV.

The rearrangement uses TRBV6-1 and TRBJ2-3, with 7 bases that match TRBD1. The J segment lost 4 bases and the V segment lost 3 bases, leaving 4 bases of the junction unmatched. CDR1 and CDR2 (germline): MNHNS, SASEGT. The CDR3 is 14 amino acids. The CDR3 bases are TGTGCCAGCAGTGACACAGGGGATTCAGATACGCAGTATTTT. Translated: CASSDTGDSDTQYF.

CDR3 in amino acids: CASSRGTSGGAGTDTQYF. The CDR3 region has the DNA TGTGCCAGCAGCCGTGGGACTAGCGGGGGGGCCGGGACAGATACGCAGTATTTT. The chain has TRBV11-3 and TRBJ2-3, with 16 nucleotides matching TRBD2. Trimming took 5 bases from V and 3 from J; bases not matched to a gene: 8. CDR1 and CDR2 from the germline V gene are SGHNT and YENEEA. The CDR3 spans 18 residues.

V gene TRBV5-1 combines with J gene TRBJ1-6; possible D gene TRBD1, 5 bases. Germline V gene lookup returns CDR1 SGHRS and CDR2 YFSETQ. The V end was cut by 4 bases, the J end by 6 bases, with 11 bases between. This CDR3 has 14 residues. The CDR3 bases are TGCGCCAGCAGCCAGACAGATTCTAATTCACCCCTCCACTTT. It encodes CASSQTDSNSPLHF.

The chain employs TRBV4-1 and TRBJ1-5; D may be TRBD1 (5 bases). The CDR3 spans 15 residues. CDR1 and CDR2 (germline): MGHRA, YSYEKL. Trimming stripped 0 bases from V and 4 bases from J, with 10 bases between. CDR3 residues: CASSQDNRLNQPQHF. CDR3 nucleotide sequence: TGCGCCAGCAGCCAAGACAACAGGCTGAATCAGCCCCAGCATTTT.

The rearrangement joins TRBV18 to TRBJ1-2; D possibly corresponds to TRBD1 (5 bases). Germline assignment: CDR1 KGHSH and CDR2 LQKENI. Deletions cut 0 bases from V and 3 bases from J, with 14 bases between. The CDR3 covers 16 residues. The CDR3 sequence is CASSPPEGEGDYGYTF. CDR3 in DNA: TGTGCCAGCTCACCACCGGAGGGTGAAGGGGACTATGGCTACACCTTC.

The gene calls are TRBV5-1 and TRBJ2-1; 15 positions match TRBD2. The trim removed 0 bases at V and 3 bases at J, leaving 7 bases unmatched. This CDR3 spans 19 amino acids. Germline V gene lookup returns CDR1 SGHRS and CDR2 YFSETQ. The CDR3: CASSLVMGLAGGDYNEQFF. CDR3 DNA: TGCGCCAGCAGCTTGGTAATGGGACTAGCGGGGGGCGACTACAATGAGCAGTTCTTC.

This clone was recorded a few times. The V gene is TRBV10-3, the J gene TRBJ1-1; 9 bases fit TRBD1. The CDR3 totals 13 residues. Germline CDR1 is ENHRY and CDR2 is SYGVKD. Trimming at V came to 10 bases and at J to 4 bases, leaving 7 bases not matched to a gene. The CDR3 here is CATQGQGATEAFF. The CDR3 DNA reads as TGTGCCACCCAGGGACAGGGAGCCACTGAAGCTTTCTTT.

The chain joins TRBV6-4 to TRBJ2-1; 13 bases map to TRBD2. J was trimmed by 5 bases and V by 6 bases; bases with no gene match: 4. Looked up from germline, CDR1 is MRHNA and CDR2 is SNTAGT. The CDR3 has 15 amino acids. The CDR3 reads CASSPGLAGDNEQFF. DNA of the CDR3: TGTGCCAGCAGCCCCGGACTAGCGGGAGACAATGAGCAGTTCTTC.

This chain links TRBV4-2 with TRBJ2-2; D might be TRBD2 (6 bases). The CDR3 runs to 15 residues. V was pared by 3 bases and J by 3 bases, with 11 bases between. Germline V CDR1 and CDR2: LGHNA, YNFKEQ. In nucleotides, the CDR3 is TGTGCCAGCAGCCATCCATCGGGGGACACCGGGGAGCTGTTTTTT. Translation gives CASSHPSGDTGELFF.

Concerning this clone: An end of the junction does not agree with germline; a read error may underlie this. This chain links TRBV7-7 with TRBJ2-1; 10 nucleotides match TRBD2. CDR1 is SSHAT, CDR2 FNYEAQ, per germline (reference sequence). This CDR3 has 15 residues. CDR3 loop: CASSPRGLAFDEQFF. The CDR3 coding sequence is TGTGCTAGCAGCCCACGGGGACTAGCGTTCGACGAGCAGTTCTTC.

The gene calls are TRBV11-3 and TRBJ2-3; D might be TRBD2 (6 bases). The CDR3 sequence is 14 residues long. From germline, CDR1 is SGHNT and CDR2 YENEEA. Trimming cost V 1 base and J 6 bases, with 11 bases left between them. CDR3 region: CASSLGGRTDTQYF. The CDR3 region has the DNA TGTGCCAGCAGCTTAGGTGGGAGGACCGATACGCAGTATTTT.

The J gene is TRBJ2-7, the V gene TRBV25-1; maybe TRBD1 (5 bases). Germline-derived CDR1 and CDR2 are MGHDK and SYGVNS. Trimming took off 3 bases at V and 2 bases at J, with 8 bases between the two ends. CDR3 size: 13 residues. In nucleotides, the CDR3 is TGTGCCAGCAGTGAGGCAGGGACCTACGAGCAGTACTTC. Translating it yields CASSEAGTYEQYF.

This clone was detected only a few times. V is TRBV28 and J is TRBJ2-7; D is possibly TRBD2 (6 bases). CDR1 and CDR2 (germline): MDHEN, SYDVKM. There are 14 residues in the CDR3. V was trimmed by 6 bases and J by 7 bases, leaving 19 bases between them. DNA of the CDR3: TGTGCCAGCAGGGCCGGGACTTTAAGCGGGGAGCAGTACTTC. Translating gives CASRAGTLSGEQYF. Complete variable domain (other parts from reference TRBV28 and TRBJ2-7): DVKVTQSSRYLVKRTGEKVFLECVQDMDHENMFWYRQDPGLGLRLIYFSYDVKMKEKGDIPEGYSVSREKKERFSLILESASTNQTSMYLCASRAGTLSGEQYFGPGTRLTVT.

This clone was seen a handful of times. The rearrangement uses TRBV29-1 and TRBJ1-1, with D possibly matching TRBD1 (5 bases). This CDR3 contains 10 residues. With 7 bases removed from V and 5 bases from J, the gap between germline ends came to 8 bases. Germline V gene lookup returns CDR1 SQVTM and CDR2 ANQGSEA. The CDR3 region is CSGGTTEAFF. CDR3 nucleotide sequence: TGCAGCGGAGGGACGACTGAAGCTTTCTTT.

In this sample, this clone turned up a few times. The CDR3 loop is CASSLRTVQSNEQFF. CDR3 nucleotides: TGTGCCAGCAGCTTACGGACAGTTCAAAGCAATGAGCAGTTCTTC. The chain couples TRBV5-8 to TRBJ2-1, with a possible D match to TRBD1 (6 bases). Germline CDR1 reads SGHTS; CDR2 reads YDEGEE. The germline V and J ends were trimmed by 2 bases and 6 bases, with 15 bases remaining between them. This CDR3 has 15 residues.

The CDR3 loop is CAWNYMGRVNTEAFF. The CDR3 region has the DNA TGTGCCTGGAACTATATGGGACGGGTGAACACTGAAGCTTTCTTT. This chain links TRBV30 with TRBJ1-1, with a weak D call TRBD1 (5 bases). The CDR3 loop spans 15 amino acids. Trimming removed 4 bases at V and 0 bases at J, with 15 bases between. The germline CDR1 and CDR2 sequences are GTSNPN and SVGIG (reference sequence). Based on the CDR3 plus reference TRBV30 and TRBJ1-1, the full variable domain is SQTIHQWPATLVQPVGSPLSLECTVEGTSNPNLYWYRQAAGRGLQLLFYSVGIGQISSEVPQNLSASRPQDRQFILSSKKLLLSDSGFYLCAWNYMGRVNTEAFFGQGTRLTVV.

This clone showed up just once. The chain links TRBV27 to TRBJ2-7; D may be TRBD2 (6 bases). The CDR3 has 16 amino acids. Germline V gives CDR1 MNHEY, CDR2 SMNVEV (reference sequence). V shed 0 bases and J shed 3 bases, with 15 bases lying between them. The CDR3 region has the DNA TGTGCCAGCAGTTTATCGGGCGCGGGACGGTTCTACGAGCAGTACTTC. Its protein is CASSLSGAGRFYEQYF.

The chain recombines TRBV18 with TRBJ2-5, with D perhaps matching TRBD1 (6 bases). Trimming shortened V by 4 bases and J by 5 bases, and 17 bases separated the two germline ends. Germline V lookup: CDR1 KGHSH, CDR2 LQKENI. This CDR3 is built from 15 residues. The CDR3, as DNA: TGTGCCAGCTCACTTGGGACAACCGCGGGTGAGACCCAGTACTTC. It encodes CASSLGTTAGETQYF.

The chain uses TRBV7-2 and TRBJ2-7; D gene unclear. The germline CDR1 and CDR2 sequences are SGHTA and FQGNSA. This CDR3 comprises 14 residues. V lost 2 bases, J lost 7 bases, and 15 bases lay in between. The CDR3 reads CASSLSPDAGEQYF. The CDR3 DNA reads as TGTGCCAGCAGCTTATCCCCCGACGCTGGTGAGCAGTACTTC.

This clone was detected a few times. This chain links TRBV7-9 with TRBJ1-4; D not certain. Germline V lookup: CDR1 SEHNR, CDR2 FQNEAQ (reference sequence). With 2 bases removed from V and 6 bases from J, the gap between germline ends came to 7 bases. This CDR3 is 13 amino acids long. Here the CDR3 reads CASSLRLDEKLFF. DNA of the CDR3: TGTGCCAGCAGCTTAAGGCTGGATGAAAAACTGTTTTTT.

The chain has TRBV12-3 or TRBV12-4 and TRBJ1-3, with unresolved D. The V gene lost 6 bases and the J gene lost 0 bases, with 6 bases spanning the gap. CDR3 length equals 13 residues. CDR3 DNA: TGTGCCAGCAGCCTGAGCTCTGGAAACACCATATATTTT. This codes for CASSLSSGNTIYF.